The 30 T cell receptor beta chains below were found in one sample sequenced in a study of breast tumors, draining lymph nodes, adjacent tissues. MiXCR was run by TCRdb on the multiplex PCR reads, yielding one entry per CDR3 protein. The sample shows 150,000 to 200,000 distinct CDR3 sequences, around 33% of them seen only once. Breast cancer patients provided tissue from their axillary draining lymph nodes. The sample taken for sequencing was axillary lymph node tissue. The origin of the receptors is a female donor with breast cancer. Some clones in this sample may be carry-over from other donors' samples.

This clonotype was observed at least ten times. A much larger clonotype is one base distant, so this may be a read error. The chain is built from TRBV7-9 and TRBJ2-3; 10 nucleotides match TRBD1. With 3 bases clipped from V and 7 bases from J, the junction kept 16 bases outside the gene matches. This CDR3 has 18 residues. CDR1 is SEHNR, CDR2 FQNEAQ, per germline (reference sequence). CDR3 in amino acids: CASSLPMRTGGLSHTQYF. CDR3 DNA sequence: TGTGCCAGCAGCTTGCCCATGCGGACAGGGGGTTTATCACATACGCAGTATTTT. Combining the CDR3 with reference TRBV7-9 and TRBJ2-3 gives the whole variable domain DTGVSQNPRHKITKRGQNVTFRCDPISEHNRLYWYRQTLGQGPEFLTYFQNEAQLEKSRLLSDRFSAERPKGSFSTLEIQRTEQGDSAMYLCASSLPMRTGGLSHTQYFGPGTRLTVL.

This clonotype was seen repeatedly, ten times or more. Since a much larger clone is just one base distant, this may be a read error. The chain employs TRBV29-1 and TRBJ2-5; the match to TRBD2 covers 13 bases. The J segment lost 1 base and the V segment lost 7 bases, leaving 6 bases of the junction unmatched. There are 15 residues in the CDR3. CDR1 and CDR2 from the germline V gene are SQVTM and ANQGSEA. DNA of the CDR3: TGCAGCGCGTGGACTAGCGGGGGTTCCCAAGAGACCCAGTACTTC. Its protein is CSAWTSGGSQETQYF.

This clonotype turned up a few times. A much larger clone differs from this one at a single base, so this may be a read error. J is TRBJ2-7 and V is TRBV5-4; 7 positions agree with TRBD1. Germline V lookup: CDR1 SGHNT, CDR2 YYREEE (reference sequence). CDR3 length: 13 residues. The junction had 4 bases not matched to a gene; V was cut back by 3 bases and J by 4 bases. The CDR3 here is CASSSTGSYEQYF. Here the CDR3 DNA reads TGTGCCAGCAGCTCGACAGGGTCTTACGAGCAGTACTTC.

The V call is TRBV20-1, the J call TRBJ1-6; TRBD1 aligns across 7 bases. This CDR3 is built from 17 residues. Germline values: CDR1 DFQATT, CDR2 SNEGSKA (reference sequence). V gave up 1 base and J gave up 7 bases; unmatched junction bases: 13. This CDR3 is CSARVAHWDSRNSPLHF. CDR3 nucleotide sequence: TGCAGTGCTAGAGTTGCACATTGGGACAGTCGCAATTCACCCCTCCACTTT.

This clonotype was recorded at least ten times. J is TRBJ2-2 and V is TRBV11-3; D perhaps matches TRBD2 (6 bases). Germline CDR1 and CDR2: SGHNT and YENEEA. Trimming stripped 4 bases from V and 0 bases from J, with 18 bases between. The CDR3 is 18 amino acids. The chain's CDR3 is CASSWGLRFGPNTGELFF. The CDR3 DNA reads as TGTGCCAGCAGCTGGGGACTTCGGTTCGGCCCGAACACCGGGGAGCTGTTTTTT. Full variable domain (rest looked up from reference TRBV11-3 and TRBJ2-2): EAGVVQSPRYKIIEKKQPVAFWCNPISGHNTLYWYLQNLGQGPELLIRYENEEAVDDSQLPKDRFSAERLKGVDSTLKIQPAELGDSAVYLCASSWGLRFGPNTGELFFGEGSRLTVL.

This chain joins TRBV6-2 or TRBV6-3 and TRBJ2-1; 7 bases line up with TRBD2. Per germline, CDR1 MNHEY and CDR2 SVGEGT. The CDR3 extends over 18 amino acids. J was trimmed by 5 bases and V by 5 bases; bases with no gene match: 18. The CDR3 loop reads CASSAGETSLKDHNEQFF. CDR3 in DNA: TGTGCCAGCAGTGCCGGGGAGACTAGCTTGAAAGACCACAATGAGCAGTTCTTC.

Many counts were recorded for this clonotype. This sequence joins TRBV12-3 or TRBV12-4 and TRBJ2-7; no firm D call. V was shortened by 0 bases and J by 6 bases, with 6 bases between the two germline ends. There are 12 residues in the CDR3. In DNA form, the CDR3 reads TGTGCCAGCAGTTTAGCCCTATTCGAGCAGTACTTC. As protein: CASSLALFEQYF.

Points on this clonotype: Here the CDR3 omits its conserved ending phenylalanine or tryptophan, so a read error is the likely source. The DNA is left out, because the CDR3 cannot be placed on it with certainty; the CDR3 is given as TCRdb lists it. The chain has TRBV6-6 and TRBJ1-4; the table's D call of TRBD1 was not tested on the DNA. Germline values: CDR1 MNHNY, CDR2 SVGAGI (reference sequence). The CDR3 is 12 amino acids long, termini counted. The CDR3 sequence: CASRAGGEKLLL.

Many counts were recorded for this clonotype. The chain recombines TRBV5-1 with TRBJ1-5; 8 nucleotides agree with TRBD1. This CDR3 spans 15 amino acids. Germline V gene lookup returns CDR1 SGHRS and CDR2 YFSETQ. The junction had 10 bases not matched to a gene; V was cut back by 4 bases and J by 7 bases. The CDR3 sequence is CASSVGDRGEQPQHF. The CDR3 DNA reads TGCGCCAGCAGCGTAGGAGACAGGGGAGAGCAGCCCCAGCATTTT.

This clonotype was picked up many times. The chain uses TRBV7-9 and TRBJ1-3, with a tentative D call TRBD1 (6 bases). Looked up from germline, CDR1 is SEHNR and CDR2 is FQNEAQ (reference sequence). This CDR3 contains 14 residues. Deletions cut 5 bases from V and 4 bases from J, with 12 bases between. CDR3 loop: CASSPTGQGNTIYF. The DNA of the CDR3 is TGTGCCAGCAGCCCTACGGGACAAGGAAACACCATATATTTT.

The rearrangement joins TRBV30 to TRBJ2-5; D gene uncertain. CDR3 length equals 12 residues. The V end lost 3 bases, the J end lost 5 bases, and 10 bases lay between the germline ends. Germline V CDR1 and CDR2: GTSNPN, SVGIG (reference sequence). The CDR3 sequence: CAWSPGRETQYF. CDR3 coding DNA: TGTGCCTGGAGCCCCGGGCGGGAGACCCAGTACTTC.

This chain connects TRBV5-1 to TRBJ2-2, with unresolved D. The DNA end lines up better with TRBJ1-1; the J call may be wrong. This CDR3 is built from 15 residues. In germline, CDR1 is SGHRS, CDR2 YFSETQ. The CDR3 nucleotides read TGCGCCAGCAGCGGACCCCCAAGGCCCATCACTGAAGCTTTCTTT. Amino acid sequence: CASSGPPRPITEAFF.

The sample holds many counts of this clonotype. This chain links TRBV20-1 with TRBJ2-7; 9 bases are shared with TRBD2. Per the germline V gene, CDR1 is DFQATT and CDR2 is SNEGSKA (reference sequence). CDR3 length: 13 residues. The trim removed 7 bases at V and 3 bases at J, leaving 7 bases unmatched. CDR3 DNA: TGCAGTGAGTTAGCGGGAGATGGCTACGAGCAGTACTTC. It is translated as CSELAGDGYEQYF.

This clonotype was observed a single time. This may be a read error: a much more frequent sequence differs by one nucleotide. V and J are TRBV6-1 and TRBJ2-6, with 11 bases that match TRBD1. Germline values: CDR1 MNHNS, CDR2 SASEGT. The CDR3 is 20 amino acids. CDR3 amino acids: CASGELVPGQGGTGANVLTF. The CDR3 coding sequence is TGTGCCAGCGGTGAACTTGTCCCGGGACAGGGGGGAACTGGGGCCAACGTCCTGACTTTC.

This clonotype was observed at least ten times. The chain uses TRBV19 and TRBJ1-2; D gene ambiguous. The CDR3 has 9 residues. Germline CDR1 and CDR2: LNHDA and SQIVND (reference sequence). V gave up 8 bases and J gave up 6 bases, with 4 bases separating them. The CDR3: CASGNGYTF. CDR3 in DNA: TGTGCCAGTGGAAATGGCTACACCTTC.

This clonotype was observed at least ten times. The chain links TRBV20-1 to TRBJ2-1, with 14 bases lining up with TRBD2. With 5 bases clipped from V and 10 bases from J, the junction kept 4 bases outside the gene matches. CDR3 size: 13 residues. CDR1 and CDR2 (germline): DFQATT, SNEGSKA (reference sequence). CDR3 sequence (DNA): TGCAGTGCTGGACTAGCGGGAGGAAGGGAGCAGTTCTTC. Protein sequence: CSAGLAGGREQFF.

For this clonotype: The junction departs from germline at one end; a sequencing error may be responsible. The rearrangement joins TRBV9 to TRBJ2-1, with unresolved D. The CDR3 has 15 amino acids. Per germline, CDR1 SGDLS and CDR2 YYNGEE. The CDR3 here is CASSVVGLSYNEPFF. The DNA for the CDR3 is TGTGCCAGCAGCGTAGTGGGGTTATCCTACAATGAGCCGTTCTTC.

In this sample, this clonotype turned up many times. This sequence joins TRBV19 and TRBJ2-7; D ambiguous. The CDR3 is made up of 14 amino acids. Trimming shortened V by 3 bases and J by 0 bases, and 9 bases separated the two germline ends. From germline, CDR1 is LNHDA and CDR2 SQIVND (reference sequence). CDR3 DNA sequence: TGTGCCAGTAGTATCTCGGGTAGCTCCTACGAGCAGTACTTC. Its protein product is CASSISGSSYEQYF.

This clonotype was detected a few times. A much larger clone lies one base from this, so it may be a read error. No conserved phenylalanine or tryptophan is present at the end of the CDR3, so a read error is the likely explanation. The chain is built from TRBV19 and TRBJ2-1; 8 nucleotides line up with TRBD2. The germline gives CDR1 LNHDA, CDR2 SQIVND (reference sequence). This CDR3 region has 16 residues. With 5 bases clipped from V and 4 bases from J, the junction kept 10 bases outside the gene matches. CDR3 residues: CASSLREARSYNEQFS. Here the CDR3 DNA reads TGTGCCAGTAGTCTGCGGGAGGCCCGGTCTTACAATGAGCAGTTCTCC.

About this clonotype: A much larger clone is a single base away; this may be a read error. The chain employs TRBV6-1 and TRBJ1-5; D unclear. CDR1 MNHNS and CDR2 SASEGT come from the germline V gene. This CDR3 region has 16 residues. V dropped 1 base and J dropped 0 bases, with 10 bases sitting between them. This chain's CDR3 is CASSEEAVYSNQPQHF. The DNA for the CDR3 is TGTGCCAGCAGTGAAGAGGCAGTTTATAGCAATCAGCCCCAGCATTTT.

The table lists this clonotype with many counts. This chain links TRBV19 with TRBJ1-2; no clear D gene. V lost 7 bases, J lost 4 bases, and 16 bases lay in between. The germline V gene has CDR1 LNHDA and CDR2 SQIVND (reference sequence). CDR3 size: 14 residues. CDR3 protein: CASTPAGTGYGYTF. CDR3 nucleotide sequence: TGTGCCAGTACCCCGGCGGGCACGGGCTATGGCTACACCTTC.

V and J are TRBV12-3 or TRBV12-4 and TRBJ1-3; D is unclear. Deletions cut 4 bases from V and 4 bases from J, with 8 bases between. The CDR3 spans 13 residues. The CDR3 nucleotides read TGTGCCAGCAGTTACCCGGACGGAAACACCATATATTTT. This gives the protein CASSYPDGNTIYF.

This clonotype was observed many times. This rearrangement joins TRBV2 to TRBJ1-6, with D perhaps matching TRBD1 (5 bases). There are 16 residues in the CDR3. CDR1 and CDR2 from the germline V gene are SNHLY and FYNNEI. V lost 5 bases to trimming and J lost 7 bases, with 18 bases between them. The CDR3 region is CASSYPGTGENSPLHF. The CDR3 region has the DNA TGTGCCAGCAGTTACCCCGGAACAGGCGAGAATTCACCCCTCCACTTT. Filled out from reference TRBV2 and TRBJ1-6, the complete variable domain reads EPEVTQTPSHQVTQMGQEVILRCVPISNHLYFYWYRQILGQKVEFLVSFYNNEISEKSEIFDDQFSVERPDGSNFTLKIRSTKLEDSAMYFCASSYPGTGENSPLHFGNGTRLTVT.

This clonotype was found many times. The genes are TRBV14 and TRBJ1-2, with D hard to call. This CDR3 is 13 amino acids long. The V end lost 1 base, the J end lost 8 bases, and 11 bases lay between the germline ends. Germline values: CDR1 SGHDN, CDR2 FVKESK. This CDR3 is CASSQGLWGGYTF. DNA for the CDR3: TGTGCCAGCAGCCAAGGCCTATGGGGAGGCTACACCTTC.

This clonotype was seen many times. This chain joins TRBV9 and TRBJ2-3; TRBD2 is a possible D gene (7 bases). V lost 4 bases, J lost 1 base, and 16 bases lay in between. Germline loops: CDR1 SGDLS, CDR2 YYNGEE. The CDR3 is 16 amino acids. The CDR3: CASSIGGGIGTDTQYF. The CDR3 nucleotides are TGTGCCAGCAGCATAGGGGGGGGCATCGGCACAGATACGCAGTATTTT.

The chain couples TRBV27 to TRBJ2-7; 8 bases are shared with TRBD2. CDR1 is MNHEY and CDR2 is SMNVEV in the germline V gene (reference sequence). V gave up 8 bases and J gave up 3 bases; unmatched junction bases: 6. This CDR3 has 13 residues. CDR3 in DNA: TGTGCCAGCGGCAGCGGGAGCTTCTACGAGCAGTACTTC. Translated, it gives CASGSGSFYEQYF.

Regarding this clonotype: This sequence may be a read error, since a much larger clone differs from it by one base. The gene calls are TRBV6-6 and TRBJ2-1; either TRBD1 or TRBD2 may supply D (5 bases each). The V end was cut by 6 bases, the J end by 7 bases, with 19 bases between. This CDR3 comprises 15 residues. CDR1 is MNHNY, CDR2 SVGAGI, per germline (reference sequence). CDR3 nucleotide sequence: TGTGCCAGCAGGTTTCCCGGGGCAGGGAAAAATGAGCAGTTCTTC. Amino acids: CASRFPGAGKNEQFF.

This clonotype was detected many times. V gene TRBV7-9 combines with J gene TRBJ1-3; possible D gene TRBD1, 5 bases. V lost 3 bases and J lost 4, with 13 bases in between. CDR3 length: 15 amino acids. Germline V gene lookup returns CDR1 SEHNR and CDR2 FQNEAQ (reference sequence). CDR3 sequence (DNA): TGTGCCAGCAGCTTCCTAGGGGATTCGGGAAACACCATATATTTT. It translates to CASSFLGDSGNTIYF.

This clonotype was picked up many times. This chain links TRBV24-1 with TRBJ2-3; D may be TRBD2 (6 bases). CDR1 and CDR2 from the germline V gene are KGHDR and SFDVKD. The V gene lost 2 bases and the J gene lost 4 bases, with 9 bases spanning the gap. This CDR3 contains 14 residues. The CDR3 bases are TGTGCCACCAGTGATTGGCGGGGCGCAGATACGCAGTATTTT. Translating gives CATSDWRGADTQYF.

This clonotype showed up many times. This chain links TRBV6-2 or TRBV6-3 with TRBJ1-5; D remains ambiguous. V dropped 7 bases and J dropped 0 bases, with 13 bases sitting between them. Germline-derived CDR1 and CDR2 are MNHEY and SVGEGT. The CDR3 extends over 15 amino acids. The CDR3 loop is CASKAGRYSNQPQHF. CDR3 DNA sequence: TGTGCCAGCAAAGCGGGCCGGTATAGCAATCAGCCCCAGCATTTT.